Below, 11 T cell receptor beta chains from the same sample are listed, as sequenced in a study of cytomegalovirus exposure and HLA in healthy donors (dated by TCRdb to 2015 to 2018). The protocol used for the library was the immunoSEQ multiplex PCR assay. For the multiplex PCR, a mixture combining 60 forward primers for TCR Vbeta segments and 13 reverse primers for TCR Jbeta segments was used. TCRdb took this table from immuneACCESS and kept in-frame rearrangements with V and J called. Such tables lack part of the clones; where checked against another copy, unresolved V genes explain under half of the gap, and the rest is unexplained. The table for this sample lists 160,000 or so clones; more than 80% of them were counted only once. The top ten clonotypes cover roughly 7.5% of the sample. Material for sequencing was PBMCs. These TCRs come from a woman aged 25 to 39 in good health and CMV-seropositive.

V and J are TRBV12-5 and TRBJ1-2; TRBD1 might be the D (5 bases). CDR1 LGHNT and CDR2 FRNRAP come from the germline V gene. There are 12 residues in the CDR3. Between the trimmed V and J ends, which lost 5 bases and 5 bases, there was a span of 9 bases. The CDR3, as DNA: TGTGCTAGTGGTAATTCAGGGTATGGCTACACCTTC. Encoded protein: CASGNSGYGYTF.

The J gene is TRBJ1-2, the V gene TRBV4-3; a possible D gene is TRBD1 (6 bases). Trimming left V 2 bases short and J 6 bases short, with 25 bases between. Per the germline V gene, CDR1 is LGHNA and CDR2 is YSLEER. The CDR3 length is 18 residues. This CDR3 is CASSQYRGSGREGDGYTF. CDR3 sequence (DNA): TGCGCCAGCAGCCAATATAGGGGGTCAGGGCGGGAGGGCGATGGCTACACCTTC.

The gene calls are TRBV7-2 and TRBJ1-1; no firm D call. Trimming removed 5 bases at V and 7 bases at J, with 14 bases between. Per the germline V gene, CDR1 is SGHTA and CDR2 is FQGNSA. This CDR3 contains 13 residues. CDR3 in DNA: TGTGCCAGCAGCCCTTACGGAGATTTTGAAGCTTTCTTT. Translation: CASSPYGDFEAFF.

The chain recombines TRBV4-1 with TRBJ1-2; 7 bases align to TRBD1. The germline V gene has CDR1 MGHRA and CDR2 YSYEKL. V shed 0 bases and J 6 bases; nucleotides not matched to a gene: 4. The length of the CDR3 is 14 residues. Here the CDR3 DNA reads TGCGCCAGCAGCCAAGACCAGGGGGAGGATGGCTACACCTTC. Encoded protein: CASSQDQGEDGYTF.

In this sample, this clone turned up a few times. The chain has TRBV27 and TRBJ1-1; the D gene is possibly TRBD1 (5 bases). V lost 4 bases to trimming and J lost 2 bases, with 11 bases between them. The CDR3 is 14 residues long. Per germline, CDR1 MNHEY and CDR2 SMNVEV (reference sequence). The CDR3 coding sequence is TGTGCCAGCAGTTCGGGGGGGTTAAACACTGAAGCTTTCTTT. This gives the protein CASSSGGLNTEAFF.

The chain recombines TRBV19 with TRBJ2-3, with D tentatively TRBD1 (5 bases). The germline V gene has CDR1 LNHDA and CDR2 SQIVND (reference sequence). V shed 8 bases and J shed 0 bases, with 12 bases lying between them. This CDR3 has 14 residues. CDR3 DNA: TGTGCCAGTGGTTGGGGCCCGAGCACAGATACGCAGTATTTT. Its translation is CASGWGPSTDTQYF.

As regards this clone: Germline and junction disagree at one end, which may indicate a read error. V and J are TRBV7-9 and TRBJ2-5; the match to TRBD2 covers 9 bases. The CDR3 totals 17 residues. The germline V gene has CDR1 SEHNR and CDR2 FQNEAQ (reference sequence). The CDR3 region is CSSSSISGGRGQETQYF. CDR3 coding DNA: TGTTCCAGCAGCTCGATTAGCGGGGGCCGGGGGCAAGAGACCCAGTACTTC.

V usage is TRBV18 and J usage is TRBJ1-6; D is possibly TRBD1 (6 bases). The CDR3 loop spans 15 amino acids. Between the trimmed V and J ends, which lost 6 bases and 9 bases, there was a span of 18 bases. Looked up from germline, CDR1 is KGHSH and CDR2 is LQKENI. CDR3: CASSVAGEVISPLHF. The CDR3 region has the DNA TGTGCCAGCTCGGTCGCAGGGGAAGTGATTTCACCCCTCCACTTT. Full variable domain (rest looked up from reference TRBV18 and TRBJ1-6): NAGVMQNPRHLVRRRGQEARLRCSPMKGHSHVYWYRQLPEEGLKFMVYLQKENIIDESGMPKERFSAEFPKEGPSILRIQQVVRGDSAAYFCASSVAGEVISPLHFGNGTRLTVT.

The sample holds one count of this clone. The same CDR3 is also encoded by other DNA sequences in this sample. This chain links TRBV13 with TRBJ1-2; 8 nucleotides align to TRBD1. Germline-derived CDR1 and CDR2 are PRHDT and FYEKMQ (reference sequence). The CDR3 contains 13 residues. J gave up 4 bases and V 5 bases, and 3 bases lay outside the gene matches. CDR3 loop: CASSLGQGYGYTF. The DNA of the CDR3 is TGTGCCAGCAGCCTCGGACAGGGCTATGGCTACACCTTC.

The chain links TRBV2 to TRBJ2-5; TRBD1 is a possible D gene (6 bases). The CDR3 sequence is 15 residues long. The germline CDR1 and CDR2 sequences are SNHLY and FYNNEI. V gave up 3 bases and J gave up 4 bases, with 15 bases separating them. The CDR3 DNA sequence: TGTGCCAGCAGTGACTTCGGGACACTGGGAGAGACCCAGTACTTC. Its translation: CASSDFGTLGETQYF.

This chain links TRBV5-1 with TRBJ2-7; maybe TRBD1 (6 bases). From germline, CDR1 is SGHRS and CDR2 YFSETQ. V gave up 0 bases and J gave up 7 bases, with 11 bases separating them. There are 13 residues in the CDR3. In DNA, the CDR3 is TGCGCCAGCAGCTTGGAACCCAGGGGAGAGCAGTACTTC. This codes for CASSLEPRGEQYF.